The table lists the clone carrying this TCR beta chain with a few counts. Antigen specificity is unknown. TCRdb's table, derived via immunoSEQ multiplex PCR, lists solely in-frame clones and lacks some. The sample holds roughly 58,000 clones; approximately 80% are singletons and the top ten take 6.3%. The record originates from a study of OX40 agonist ivuxolimab in advanced cancers. Study outcomes and limitations: Both CD4+ and CD8+ T cell populations in blood had undergone clonal expansion by week 6 at 0.1 to 3.0 mg/kg. Individuals who were partial responders at 0.1-3.0 mg/kg had clonal expansion that ranked among the lowest.

Samples of blood were obtained at baseline, on cycle 4 day 1, and on cycle 7 day 1. The TCR sequence derives from an adult with an advanced solid tumor such as melanoma, head and neck, liver or kidney cancer. The sequenced sample was CD4+ or CD8+ T cells sorted from blood, obtained in a trial of the OX40 agonist ivuxolimab.

The CDR3 loop reads CASSLRAADTQYF. The CDR3, as DNA: TGTGCCAGCTCACTCAGGGCGGCAGATACGCAGTATTTT. The V gene is TRBV18, the J gene TRBJ2-3; TRBD1 might be the D (5 bases). Trimming took 4 bases from V and 4 from J, leaving 9 bases between them. The germline V gene encodes CDR1 KGHSH and CDR2 LQKENI. CDR3 length equals 13 residues.